The T cell receptor (beta chain) described here comes from a study of T cells after somatic rescue of genetic block (TCRdb year 2020). Regarding the research as a whole: What the study looked at was long-term robustness, specifically in a T-cell system that came about through somatic rescue of a genetic block in T-cell development.

Regarding this clone: Its antigen remains unidentified. It has no much larger one-base neighbor in the sample; base qualities were not kept.

Library preparation was by the immunoSEQ multiplex PCR assay. Not all clones reach the TCRdb copy of this immuneACCESS table, which keeps in-frame sequences only. Checked studies attribute under half of the gap to unresolved V genes and leave the rest unexplained. The sample records 85,000 to 100,000 clones, around 89% of which are singletons. The top ten clonotypes cover approximately 1.5% of the sample. CDR1 and CDR2, looked up from the germline V gene, are MNHNS and SASEGT. Measured from the cysteine to the phenylalanine, the CDR3 is 13 residues long. Only CDR3 DNA remains: 39 bases, in frame from the first base. A distance of 11 bases separates the germline ends of V and J, which lose 8 bases and 6 bases respectively.

Recombination joined TRBV6-1 with TRBJ1-6; the D gene is possibly TRBD1, with 5 bases matching. The clonotype comes from a young woman. Material for sequencing was peripheral blood mononuclear cells (PBMCs). The CDR3 protein is CASVDGTNSPLHF. The DNA sequence is TGTGCCAGCGTCGACGGGACTAATTCACCCCTCCACTTT.